The T cell receptor beta chain described here comes from a study of T cells in localized non-small cell lung cancer. In this sample, this clone turned up once. Unmatched junction bases numbered 5, after V lost 11 bases and J lost 3 bases. The germline gives CDR1 ENHRY, CDR2 SYGVKD. The CDR3 extends over 12 amino acids. Here immunoSEQ multiplex PCR was the method, and the copy in TCRdb shows in-frame clones only, minus some. The table shows around 130,000 clones, with around 89% occurring only once. This specimen was peripheral blood, taken before any cancer treatment. This sequence was found in a female donor older than 55 with stage I lung adenocarcinoma. The V gene is TRBV10-3, the J gene TRBJ2-3, with TRBD2 matching over 7 bases. The CDR3 sequence is CAFAGETDTQYF. CDR3 nucleotide sequence: TGTGCCTTCGCGGGAGAAACAGATACGCAGTATTTT.